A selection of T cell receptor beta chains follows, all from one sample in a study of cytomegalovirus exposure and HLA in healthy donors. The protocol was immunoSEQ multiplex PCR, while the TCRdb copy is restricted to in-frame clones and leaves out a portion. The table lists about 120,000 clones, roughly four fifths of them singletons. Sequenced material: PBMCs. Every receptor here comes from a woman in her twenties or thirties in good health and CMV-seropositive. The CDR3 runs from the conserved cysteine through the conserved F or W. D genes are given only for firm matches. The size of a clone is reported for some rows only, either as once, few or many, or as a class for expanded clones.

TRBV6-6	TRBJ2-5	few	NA	CATKQGETQYF	TGTGCCACAAAACAGGGAGAGACCCAGTACTTC
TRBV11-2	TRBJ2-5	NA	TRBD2	CASSKGLAGGNQETQYF	TGTGCCAGCAGCAAGGGACTAGCGGGGGGGAACCAAGAGACCCAGTACTTC
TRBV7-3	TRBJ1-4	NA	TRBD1	CASSLRQGGEKLFF	TGTGCCAGCAGCTTAAGACAGGGGGGCGAAAAACTGTTTTTT
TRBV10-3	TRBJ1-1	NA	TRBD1	CAISALGQGGTEAFF	TGTGCCATCAGTGCCTTGGGACAGGGTGGCACTGAAGCTTTCTTT
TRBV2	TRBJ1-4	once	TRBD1	CASRVDRRGPANEKLFF	TGTGCCAGCAGGGTGGATCGCAGGGGGCCTGCTAATGAAAAACTGTTTTTT
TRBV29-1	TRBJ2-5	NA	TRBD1	CSVGWDRGRGTQYF	TGCAGCGTTGGGTGGGACAGGGGGCGAGGGACCCAGTACTTC
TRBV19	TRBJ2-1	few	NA	CASSIRGSSPFF	TGTGCCAGTAGTATCCGGGGTAGCTCCCCGTTCTTC
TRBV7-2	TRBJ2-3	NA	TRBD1	CASSPRWTGGTDTQYF	TGTGCCAGCAGCCCCCGTTGGACAGGAGGCACAGATACGCAGTATTTT
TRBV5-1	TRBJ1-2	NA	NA	CASSSQDRPYGYTF	TGCGCCAGCAGCTCCCAGGACAGACCTTATGGCTACACCTTC
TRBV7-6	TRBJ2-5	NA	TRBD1	CASSSTGTGGQETQYF	TGTGCCAGCAGCTCTACCGGGACAGGGGGCCAAGAGACCCAGTACTTC
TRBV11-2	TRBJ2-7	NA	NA	CASSLPFGRAGEQYF	TGTGCCAGCAGCTTACCGTTCGGAAGGGCGGGAGAGCAGTACTTC
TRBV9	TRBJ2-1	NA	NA	CASSPPGDWQVVNEQFF	TGTGCCAGCAGCCCCCCCGGCGACTGGCAAGTTGTCAATGAGCAGTTCTTC
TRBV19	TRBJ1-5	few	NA	CASSIRQKRLQPQHF	TGTGCCAGTAGTATAAGGCAGAAGAGACTGCAGCCCCAGCATTTT
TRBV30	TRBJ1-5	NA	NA	CAWSDGPQGTQPQHF	TGTGCCTGGAGTGACGGACCCCAGGGCACGCAGCCCCAGCATTTT
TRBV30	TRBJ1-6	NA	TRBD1	CAWSVGQHYNSPLHF	TGTGCCTGGAGTGTGGGACAGCACTATAATTCACCCCTCCACTTT
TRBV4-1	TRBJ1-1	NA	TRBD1	CASSPSPTTGGLTEAFF	TGCGCCAGCAGCCCAAGCCCCACGACAGGGGGCCTCACTGAAGCTTTCTTT
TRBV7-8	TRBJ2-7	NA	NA	CASTKKGGTIKWEQYF	TGTGCCAGCACAAAGAAGGGGGGGACTATCAAGTGGGAGCAGTACTTC
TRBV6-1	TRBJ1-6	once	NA	CASSATGSNSPLHF	TGTGCCAGCAGTGCAACAGGGTCAAATTCACCCCTCCACTTT
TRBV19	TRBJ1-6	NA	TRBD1	CASSSGTGGSSPLHF	TGTGCCAGTAGTAGCGGGACAGGTGGAAGTTCACCCCTCCACTTT
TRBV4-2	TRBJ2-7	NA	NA	CASSQDIRDEQYF	TGTGCCAGCAGCCAAGATATACGGGACGAGCAGTACTTC
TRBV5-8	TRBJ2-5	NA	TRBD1	CASSTKQGGETQYF	TGTGCCAGCAGCACCAAACAGGGGGGTGAGACCCAGTACTTC
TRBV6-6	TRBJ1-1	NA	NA	CASSYLGHAEAFF	TGTGCCAGCAGTTACTTGGGGCACGCTGAAGCTTTCTTT
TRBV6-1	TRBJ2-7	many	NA	CASSEAGASSYEQYF	TGTGCCAGCAGTGAAGCGGGAGCGAGCTCCTACGAGCAGTACTTC
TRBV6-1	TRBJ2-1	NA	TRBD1	CASRGDRGPGNEQFF	TGTGCCAGCAGGGGGGACAGGGGCCCGGGCAATGAGCAGTTCTTC
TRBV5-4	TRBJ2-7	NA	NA	CASSLGRSRGGYEQYF	TGTGCCAGCAGCTTGGGTCGTTCCAGGGGTGGCTACGAGCAGTACTTC
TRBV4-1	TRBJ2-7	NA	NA	CASSQVDKGYEQYF	TGCGCCAGCAGCCAAGTTGACAAAGGCTACGAGCAGTACTTC
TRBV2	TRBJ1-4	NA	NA	CASTGTANEKLFF	TGTGCCAGCACCGGCACAGCTAATGAAAAACTGTTTTTT